Listed below are T cell receptor beta chains from one sample, sequenced in a study of blood T cell repertoires in COVID-19. TCRdb's table, derived via immunoSEQ multiplex PCR, lists solely in-frame clones and lacks some. The data contain some 58,000 clones, 90% of them singletons. Sequenced material: peripheral blood. The receptors here all came from a man aged 35-49 years with acute or convalescent COVID-19. CDR3s include the opening cysteine and the closing phenylalanine or tryptophan. The order of the fields is CDR3 length, V gene, D gene, clone size, J gene, CDR3 protein, CDR3 DNA. D genes are given only for firm matches. The size field is filled for only some rows; it gives once, few, many or a size class.

14	TRBV6-2/TRBV6-3	.	.	TRBJ2-1	CASSLGWSRDEQFF	TGTGCCAGCAGTTTGGGCTGGTCGCGCGATGAGCAGTTCTTC
13	TRBV10-3	.	.	TRBJ1-5	CAISESRDQPQHF	TGTGCCATCAGTGAGTCGCGGGATCAGCCCCAGCATTTT
15	TRBV7-2	TRBD1	.	TRBJ1-5	CASSFNPGGGQPQHF	TGTGCCAGCAGCTTTAATCCAGGGGGCGGTCAGCCCCAGCATTTT
13	TRBV19	.	.	TRBJ1-1	CASSIGTGTEAFF	TGTGCCAGTAGTATAGGCACAGGGACTGAAGCTTTCTTT
12	TRBV12-3/TRBV12-4	.	.	TRBJ1-2	CASSQGNYGYTF	TGTGCCAGCAGTCAGGGTAACTATGGCTACACCTTC
17	TRBV18	.	.	TRBJ1-1	CASSQQAPGHTNTEAFF	TGTGCCAGCTCACAACAGGCCCCGGGACATACGAACACTGAAGCTTTCTTT
13	TRBV18	.	once	TRBJ1-5	CASSRGDNQPQHF	TGTGCCAGCTCCCGGGGGGACAATCAGCCCCAGCATTTT
13	TRBV25-1	TRBD1	.	TRBJ2-7	CASSEGDRGEQYF	TGTGCCAGCAGTGAAGGGGACAGGGGGGAACAGTACTTC
17	TRBV24-1	TRBD2	once	TRBJ2-5	CATSDSRTSGRRETQYF	TGTGCCACCAGTGATTCCCGGACTAGCGGGAGGCGAGAGACCCAGTACTTC
14	TRBV5-1	.	.	TRBJ1-1	CASSPGVGSTEAFF	TGCGCCAGCAGCCCGGGAGTTGGGAGCACTGAAGCTTTCTTT
15	TRBV5-1	.	.	TRBJ1-6	CASSLGGRENSPLHF	TGCGCCAGCAGCTTGGGAGGCAGGGAAAATTCACCCCTCCACTTT
14	TRBV12-5	.	.	TRBJ2-2	CASGLVGGTGELFF	TGTGCTAGTGGTTTGGTTGGGGGGACCGGGGAGCTGTTTTTT
13	TRBV18	TRBD1	once	TRBJ1-1	CASSRGFDTEAFF	TGTGCCAGCTCCAGGGGGTTCGACACTGAAGCTTTCTTT
14	TRBV19	.	.	TRBJ1-2	CASSITGGGYGYTF	TGTGCCAGTAGTATTACAGGAGGAGGGTATGGCTACACCTTC
14	TRBV19	.	.	TRBJ2-1	CASSIAGSYNEQFF	TGTGCCAGTAGTATAGCGGGGAGCTACAATGAGCAGTTCTTC
16	TRBV30	TRBD1	.	TRBJ1-5	CAWTASGQGYNQPQHF	TGTGCCTGGACCGCTTCGGGACAGGGTTACAATCAGCCCCAGCATTTT
17	TRBV6-2/TRBV6-3	.	.	TRBJ2-1	CASSYPPVVGVYNEQFF	TGTGCCAGCAGTTACCCCCCGGTGGTAGGGGTATACAATGAGCAGTTCTTC
12	TRBV18	.	.	TRBJ2-7	CASSPRSDEQYF	TGTGCCAGCTCACCAAGATCGGACGAGCAGTACTTC
14	TRBV18	TRBD1	.	TRBJ1-2	CASSRTGDNYGYTF	TGTGCCAGCTCCCGGACAGGGGATAACTATGGCTACACCTTC
14	TRBV10-2	TRBD1	.	TRBJ1-1	CASSEYRGRPEAFF	TGCGCCAGCAGTGAGTACAGGGGCCGCCCTGAAGCTTTCTTT
15	TRBV7-2	TRBD2	.	TRBJ2-2	CASSLRLAGTGELFF	TGTGCCAGCAGCCTTCGACTAGCGGGAACGGGGGAGCTGTTTTTT
15	TRBV10-1	.	.	TRBJ2-5	CASSESLGGQETQYF	TGCGCCAGCAGTGAGTCGCTCGGCGGTCAAGAGACCCAGTACTTC
18	TRBV18	TRBD1	once	TRBJ2-5	CASSPRRPGQGTQETQYF	TGTGCCAGCTCACCCCGACGACCGGGACAGGGTACCCAAGAGACCCAGTACTTC
13	TRBV5-4	.	.	TRBJ2-5	CASSLGQEETQYF	TGTGCCAGCAGCTTGGGTCAGGAAGAGACCCAGTACTTC
16	TRBV4-2	.	.	TRBJ2-7	CASSQKSGSASYEQYF	TGTGCCAGCAGCCAAAAATCGGGATCTGCCTCCTACGAGCAGTACTTC
17	TRBV6-2/TRBV6-3	TRBD2	.	TRBJ2-2	CASSYRASGLGTGELFF	TGTGCCAGCAGTTACCGGGCTAGCGGGCTTGGGACCGGGGAGCTGTTTTTT
14	TRBV5-1	.	.	TRBJ2-5	CASSLTGRQETQYF	TGCGCCAGCAGCTTGACCGGGAGACAAGAGACCCAGTACTTC
11	TRBV2	TRBD2	.	TRBJ2-5	CASRGGTARYF	TGTGCCAGCAGGGGAGGGACGGCTCGATACTTC
11	TRBV21-1	.	.	TRBJ2-1	CASSGLSSKFF	TGTGCCAGCAGTGGGCTCAGCTCCAAGTTCTTC
13	TRBV19	.	.	TRBJ1-5	CASSSRVDQPQHF	TGTGCCAGTAGTAGCAGGGTTGATCAGCCCCAGCATTTT
15	TRBV24-1	.	.	TRBJ2-1	CATSDLSMGLKEQFF	TGTGCCACCAGTGATTTATCAATGGGACTTAAGGAGCAGTTCTTC
14	TRBV6-1	TRBD1	.	TRBJ1-4	CASSEGQGDEKLFF	TGTGCCAGCAGTGAGGGACAGGGAGATGAAAAACTGTTTTTT
15	TRBV11-3	TRBD1	.	TRBJ1-1	CASSLLQGAGTEAFF	TGTGCCAGCAGCCTCCTACAGGGGGCGGGAACTGAAGCTTTCTTT
17	TRBV19	TRBD2	.	TRBJ2-1	CASSMFMGLAGGNEQFF	TGTGCCAGTAGTATGTTCATGGGACTAGCGGGAGGTAATGAGCAGTTCTTC
16	TRBV6-2/TRBV6-3	TRBD1	.	TRBJ2-2	CASSKPTGLNTGELFF	TGTGCCAGCAGTAAACCGACAGGGTTGAACACCGGGGAGCTGTTTTTT
14	TRBV30	TRBD2	.	TRBJ2-1	CAWSTGLARNEQFF	TGTGCCTGGAGTACTGGACTAGCCCGCAATGAGCAGTTCTTC
15	TRBV9	TRBD2	few	TRBJ2-2	CASSRVASGTGELFF	TGTGCCAGCAGCCGCGTCGCTAGCGGGACCGGGGAGCTGTTTTTT
14	TRBV5-6	TRBD1	.	TRBJ1-1	CASSWDRGNTEAFF	TGTGCCAGCAGCTGGGACAGGGGGAACACTGAAGCTTTCTTT
14	TRBV19	TRBD1	.	TRBJ2-7	CASSTGQGPYEQYF	TGTGCCAGTAGTACCGGACAGGGGCCCTACGAGCAGTACTTC
13	TRBV7-3	.	.	TRBJ1-1	CATSTDSNTEAFF	TGTGCCACCTCTACTGATTCGAACACTGAAGCTTTCTTT
15	TRBV28	TRBD1	.	TRBJ1-4	CASRQQGAGNEKLFF	TGTGCCAGCAGGCAACAGGGGGCGGGTAATGAAAAACTGTTTTTT
12	TRBV9	.	.	TRBJ2-1	CASSVGLGGQFF	TGTGCCAGCAGCGTAGGCCTGGGAGGGCAGTTCTTC
15	TRBV7-6	.	.	TRBJ2-7	CASSLKPGESYEQYF	TGTGCCAGCAGCTTAAAACCAGGGGAATCCTACGAGCAGTACTTC
17	TRBV11-2	TRBD1	.	TRBJ1-2	CASSSLKTGPTNYGYTF	TGTGCCAGCAGCTCCCTGAAGACAGGGCCGACTAACTATGGCTACACCTTC
18	TRBV11-2	TRBD1	.	TRBJ2-6	CASSPRDRVSSGANVLTF	TGTGCCAGCAGTCCCCGGGACAGGGTTAGCTCTGGGGCCAACGTCCTGACTTTC
15	TRBV6-5	.	.	TRBJ2-5	CASRPPGEGIGTQYF	TGTGCCAGCAGGCCACCAGGGGAGGGAATCGGGACCCAGTACTTC
14	TRBV2	.	.	TRBJ2-1	CASNRGGSYNEQFF	TGTGCCAGCAACAGGGGGGGGTCCTACAATGAGCAGTTCTTC
15	TRBV4-2	.	.	TRBJ1-5	CASSQDLRGDQPQHF	TGTGCCAGCAGCCAAGATCTTAGGGGTGATCAGCCCCAGCATTTT
13	TRBV19	TRBD1	.	TRBJ1-2	CAGSTGGNYGYTF	TGTGCCGGTTCGACAGGGGGGAACTATGGCTACACCTTC
17	TRBV30	TRBD1	.	TRBJ2-2	CAWSAGTGGSYTGELFF	TGTGCCTGGAGTGCCGGGACAGGGGGCAGTTACACCGGGGAGCTGTTTTTT
17	TRBV18	.	.	TRBJ1-2	CASSPTDYTKSNYGYTF	TGTGCCAGCTCCCCGACCGACTACACGAAGTCTAACTATGGCTACACCTTC
12	TRBV7-2	.	.	TRBJ2-7	CASSSTNYEQYF	TGTGCCAGCAGCTCGACTAACTACGAGCAGTACTTC
14	TRBV9	TRBD1	.	TRBJ2-7	CASSGGQGSYEQYF	TGTGCCAGCAGCGGGGGACAGGGTTCCTACGAGCAGTACTTC
16	TRBV15	.	.	TRBJ1-4	CATSRDSTGKGEKLFF	TGTGCCACCAGCAGAGATAGTACAGGGAAAGGTGAAAAACTGTTTTTT
13	TRBV2	.	.	TRBJ2-7	CASSAGLWGEQYF	TGTGCCAGCAGCGCGGGACTCTGGGGCGAGCAGTACTTC